These 18 T cell receptor beta chains share one sample of origin, sequenced in a study of response to subunit inactivated influenza vaccine. TCRdb processed the RT-PCR reads anew with MiXCR; each CDR3 protein has one entry. This table has 300,000 to 350,000 distinct CDR3 sequences, 22% appearing once. This sample comprised PBMCs from blood, obtained 21 months after vaccination. Receptor source: a man between 50 and 69 years old who received an inactivated influenza vaccine.

The chain is built from TRBV5-1 and TRBJ2-3, with 7 bases that match TRBD1. The junction had 7 bases not matched to a gene; V was cut back by 4 bases and J by 5 bases. From germline, CDR1 is SGHRS and CDR2 YFSETQ. This CDR3 comprises 14 residues. In DNA form, the CDR3 reads TGCGCCAGCAGCGCCGGACAGGCCGAAGATACGCAGTATTTT. It encodes CASSAGQAEDTQYF. Together with reference TRBV5-1 and TRBJ2-3, the CDR3 gives the full variable domain: KAGVTQTPRYLIKTRGQQVTLSCSPISGHRSVSWYQQTPGQGLQFLFEYFSETQRNKGNFPGRFSGRQFSNSRSEMNVSTLELGDSALYLCASSAGQAEDTQYFGPGTRLTVL.

A few counts support this clonotype. The chain couples TRBV6-5 to TRBJ1-6, with TRBD1 matching 10 bases. This CDR3 is 15 amino acids long. After removal of 2 bases from V and 14 bases from J, the junction contained 9 bases not matched to a gene. Per the germline V gene, CDR1 is MNHEY and CDR2 is SVGAGI. The CDR3, as DNA: TGTGCCAGCAGTTACGGGGGACAGGGGTTTACGGCCCTCCACTTT. Translation: CASSYGGQGFTALHF.

Many counts were recorded for this clonotype. The chain has TRBV4-2 and TRBJ1-4; the match to TRBD1 covers 8 bases. This CDR3 is built from 16 residues. V shed 2 bases, J shed 3 bases, and the junction held 5 bases outside the gene matches. The germline V gene encodes CDR1 LGHNA and CDR2 YNFKEQ. The CDR3 region is CASSQTPGQANEKLFF. The CDR3 bases are TGTGCCAGCAGCCAAACCCCGGGACAGGCTAATGAAAAACTGTTTTTT.

V usage is TRBV6-5 and J usage is TRBJ2-6, with D possibly being TRBD2 (5 bases). The germline gives CDR1 MNHEY, CDR2 SVGAGI. The V end was cut by 0 bases, the J end by 0 bases, with 9 bases between. There are 17 residues in the CDR3. The CDR3, as DNA: TGTGCCAGCAGTTACTCACTAGGGAACTCTGGGGCCAACGTCCTGACTTTC. Its protein is CASSYSLGNSGANVLTF.

V gene TRBV7-9 combines with J gene TRBJ1-2, with D unresolved. The CDR3 is made up of 13 amino acids. Germline V gene sequence: CDR1 SEHNR, CDR2 FQNEAQ (reference sequence). V gave up 8 bases and J gave up 3 bases, with 13 bases separating them. In DNA, the CDR3 is TGTGCCAGCCGATCCGACCTGGACTATGGCTACACCTTC. This codes for CASRSDLDYGYTF.

This clonotype appeared a few times. The chain uses TRBV11-3 and TRBJ2-1; D unclear. The CDR3 runs to 15 residues. Germline V lookup: CDR1 SGHNT, CDR2 YENEEA. Trimming took off 3 bases at V and 0 bases at J, with 9 bases between the two ends. CDR3 nucleotide sequence: TGTGCCAGCAGCTTTAGGCAGAGCTCCTACAATGAGCAGTTCTTC. Translated, it gives CASSFRQSSYNEQFF.

This clonotype was counted only a few times. The chain uses TRBV28 and TRBJ1-1; D is undetermined. The CDR3 consists of 15 residues. The V gene's germline CDR1 is MDHEN and CDR2 SYDVKM. Trimming removed 4 bases at V and 1 base at J, with 13 bases between. The CDR3 here is CASSSSGITNTEAFF. CDR3 in DNA: TGTGCCAGCAGTTCTTCAGGAATCACGAACACTGAAGCTTTCTTT.

This chain uses TRBV28 with TRBJ2-1; 8 nucleotides match TRBD2. There are 15 residues in the CDR3. The J segment lost 5 bases and the V segment lost 6 bases, leaving 9 bases of the junction unmatched. Germline V gives CDR1 MDHEN, CDR2 SYDVKM. CDR3 sequence: CASSQGAGVNNEQFF. The CDR3 DNA is TGTGCCAGCAGCCAAGGAGCGGGAGTTAACAATGAGCAGTTCTTC.

In its sample, this clonotype was seen many times. The V gene is TRBV2, the J gene TRBJ1-1; a possible D gene is TRBD1 (6 bases). Germline assignment: CDR1 SNHLY and CDR2 FYNNEI. Between the trimmed V and J ends, which lost 11 bases and 0 bases, there was a span of 13 bases. The CDR3 runs 13 residues. The CDR3 DNA reads TGTGCCGGGAGTAACAGGGTGAACACTGAAGCTTTCTTT. This gives the protein CAGSNRVNTEAFF. The full variable domain, completed using reference TRBV2 and TRBJ1-1, is EPEVTQTPSHQVTQMGQEVILRCVPISNHLYFYWYRQILGQKVEFLVSFYNNEISEKSEIFDDQFSVERPDGSNFTLKIRSTKLEDSAMYFCAGSNRVNTEAFFGQGTRLTVV.

This clonotype showed up just a few times. This CDR3 reads CASSIGREFEAFF. For the CDR3, the DNA is TGTGCCAGTAGTATAGGACGGGAATTTGAAGCTTTCTTT. The chain recombines TRBV19 with TRBJ1-1; D ambiguous. The CDR3 contains 13 residues. V gave up 1 base and J gave up 7 bases, with 10 bases separating them. The V gene's germline CDR1 is LNHDA and CDR2 SQIVND (reference sequence).

V usage is TRBV10-2 and J usage is TRBJ2-2, with 8 positions matching TRBD1. V lost 3 bases to trimming and J lost 4 bases; unmatched junction nucleotides: 4. Germline V lookup: CDR1 WSHSY, CDR2 SAAADI. The CDR3 sequence is 15 residues long. The DNA of the CDR3 is TGCGCCAGCAGTGACCGACAGGGGCTCACCGGGGAGCTGTTTTTT. Its translation: CASSDRQGLTGELFF.

The chain is built from TRBV24-1 and TRBJ2-1; TRBD2 matches at 9 bases. This CDR3 has 15 amino acids. The trim removed 2 bases at V and 5 bases at J, leaving 3 bases unmatched. Looked up from germline, CDR1 is KGHDR and CDR2 is SFDVKD. The CDR3 bases are TGTGCCACCAGTGATTGGGCTAGCGGGGACAATGAGCAGTTCTTC. Its translation: CATSDWASGDNEQFF.

Many counts were recorded for this clonotype. The chain couples TRBV25-1 to TRBJ1-5; a weak D match, TRBD1 (5 bases). CDR3 size: 12 residues. Germline lookup yields CDR1 MGHDK and CDR2 SYGVNS. Trimming took 8 bases from V and 7 from J, leaving 12 bases between them. CDR3 protein: CASPGEAQPQHF. CDR3 nucleotides: TGTGCCAGCCCGGGGGAGGCACAGCCCCAGCATTTT.

The V gene is TRBV7-2, the J gene TRBJ1-3; D remains ambiguous. Germline V gene data show CDR1 as SGHTA and CDR2 as FQGNSA. Deletions cut 1 base from V and 0 bases from J, with 7 bases between. This CDR3 region has 15 residues. This CDR3 is CASSLEVISGNTIYF. CDR3 coding DNA: TGTGCCAGCAGCTTAGAGGTTATCTCTGGAAACACCATATATTTT.

This clonotype was picked up one time. The gene calls are TRBV12-3 or TRBV12-4 and TRBJ2-5; 9 nucleotides align to TRBD1. The junction had 5 bases not matched to a gene; V was cut back by 8 bases and J by 7 bases. CDR3 length: 12 amino acids. The CDR3 here is CASHRQGGTQYF. The CDR3 region has the DNA TGTGCCAGCCACCGACAGGGGGGGACCCAGTACTTC.

About this clonotype itself: A read error may account for a junction end that differs from germline. The gene calls are TRBV7-7 and TRBJ2-1; 8 bases match TRBD1. The V gene's germline CDR1 is SSHAT and CDR2 FNYEAQ (reference sequence). The length of the CDR3 is 13 residues. CDR3 nucleotides: TGTGCTAGCAGCCCGACAGGGGAAGGTGAGCAGTTCTTC. Protein product: CASSPTGEGEQFF.

A few counts support this clonotype. The chain links TRBV4-2 to TRBJ2-4, with D unclear. Trimming removed 0 bases at V and 0 bases at J, with 9 bases between. Germline assignment: CDR1 LGHNA and CDR2 YNFKEQ. The CDR3 covers 16 residues. Here the CDR3 reads CASSQDISLAKNIQYF. DNA for the CDR3: TGTGCCAGCAGCCAAGATATTAGCCTAGCCAAAAACATTCAGTACTTC.

This clonotype was found a few times. The J gene is TRBJ1-1, the V gene TRBV7-2, with D unclear. Deletions cut 8 bases from V and 1 base from J, with 8 bases between. The CDR3 is 12 residues long. Germline V gene lookup returns CDR1 SGHTA and CDR2 FQGNSA. CDR3 amino acids: CASHSENTEAFF. The CDR3 DNA is TGTGCCAGCCATTCAGAGAACACTGAAGCTTTCTTT.